A selection of T cell receptor beta chains follows, all from one sample in a study of somatic mutations in cytotoxic T cells in rheumatoid arthritis. Generated by immunoSEQ multiplex PCR, the TCRdb table keeps only in-frame clones and is missing some. The data hold about 26,000 clones, with about four fifths observed a single time. The sequencing sample was made of CD8+ T cells sorted from blood. These receptors were taken from a man over 45 in good health. Each CDR3 is given with its conserved first and last residue. D genes are given only for firm matches.

v_call	d_call	j_call	cdr3_aa
TRBV5-5	TRBD1	TRBJ1-2	CASSLEQGVLNYGYTF
TRBV5-1	NA	TRBJ1-2	CASSQESLRRRGYTF
TRBV6-1	NA	TRBJ2-5	CASKGGETQYF
TRBV13	NA	TRBJ1-5	CASSAGLGSNQPQHF
TRBV28	NA	TRBJ1-2	CASRGLGGGTFYGYTF
TRBV4-1	NA	TRBJ1-1	CASSQDSLAGRSEAFF
TRBV6-1	TRBD2	TRBJ2-3	CASSEEVGRGSDTQYF
TRBV27	TRBD1	TRBJ1-1	CASRPGQLNTEAFF
TRBV15	NA	TRBJ1-1	CATSRDRYGSENTEAFF
TRBV2	NA	TRBJ2-7	CASRDRYTMQYF
TRBV10-2	NA	TRBJ1-2	CASSESPNGLGDYGYTF
TRBV27	NA	TRBJ2-1	CASRTGVSNEQFF
TRBV7-9	NA	TRBJ2-1	CASSLGSNEQFF
TRBV6-1	TRBD1	TRBJ1-5	CASSEQGESNQPQHF
TRBV2	TRBD1	TRBJ2-3	CATITGGSYADTQYF
TRBV15	NA	TRBJ1-2	CATSRETANYGYTF
TRBV7-9	TRBD1	TRBJ2-3	CASSDRGTTSTDTQYF
TRBV28	TRBD2	TRBJ2-3	CASSGTGGNSGRGTDTQYF
TRBV7-9	NA	TRBJ2-1	CASTISEKPNEQFF
TRBV11-3	NA	TRBJ2-2	CASSLRVWSNTGELFF
TRBV5-6	TRBD1	TRBJ2-7	CASSWGQLYEQYF
TRBV5-1	TRBD1	TRBJ2-1	CASSPPLRQGLDNEQFF
TRBV6-4	TRBD2	TRBJ2-1	CASSGTSGSENEQFF
TRBV30	NA	TRBJ1-2	CALDLYGYTF
TRBV7-9	NA	TRBJ2-3	CASSLVSTDTQYF
TRBV9	TRBD2	TRBJ2-7	CASSVDSGYSYEQYF
TRBV7-6	NA	TRBJ2-1	CASSQLSLVVPRDEQFF
TRBV5-8	TRBD1	TRBJ2-3	CASSFRTGGLDTQYF
TRBV9	NA	TRBJ2-1	CASSGGGSYNEQFF
TRBV6-1	NA	TRBJ2-2	CASSEGLGDTGELFF
TRBV9	TRBD1	TRBJ2-2	CASSAYRGMGTGELFF
TRBV14	NA	TRBJ2-2	CASSTQYRDKRTGELFF
TRBV11-3	NA	TRBJ1-1	CASSFMGQREAFF